The 2 T cell receptor beta chains below come from one sample, sequenced in a study of cytomegalovirus exposure and HLA in healthy donors. Primers: 60 Vbeta forward and 13 Jbeta reverse. Repertoires were generated with immunoSEQ multiplex PCR, while TCRdb's copy carries only in-frame clones and drops some. The sample shows some 110,000 clones, 9.5% of them seen only once. The sequenced sample consisted of PBMCs. All receptors come from a man aged 25-40 years in good health and CMV-seronegative.

This clone was observed a few times. This chain uses TRBV5-1 with TRBJ2-3; D possibly corresponds to TRBD2 (6 bases). The CDR3 covers 14 residues. Looked up from germline, CDR1 is SGHRS and CDR2 is YFSETQ. V lost 7 bases and J lost 0, with 12 bases in between. Here the CDR3 DNA reads TGCGCCAGCGGGGCGGGAAAAAGCACAGATACGCAGTATTTT. Translation gives CASGAGKSTDTQYF.

V and J are TRBV18 and TRBJ2-7; TRBD1 agrees at 7 bases. The CDR3 has 15 amino acids. Trimming cost V 4 bases and J 3 bases; bases outside gene matches: 9. The germline V gene has CDR1 KGHSH and CDR2 LQKENI. As DNA, the CDR3 is TGTGCCAGCTCACAAACCGGGACAGCCGTCTACGAGCAGTACTTC. Protein product: CASSQTGTAVYEQYF.